Below are 29 T cell receptor beta chains sequenced from a single sample in a study of blood T cell repertoires in COVID-19. The protocol was immunoSEQ multiplex PCR, while the TCRdb copy is restricted to in-frame clones and leaves out a portion. The repertoire holds about 380,000 clones, 85% seen once, with under 4% in the top ten. Material: peripheral blood. These receptors all stem from a woman younger than 35 with acute or convalescent COVID-19.

This chain joins TRBV12-3 or TRBV12-4 and TRBJ2-1; TRBD1 aligns across 7 bases. The CDR3 has 13 residues. The trim removed 7 bases at V and 8 bases at J, leaving 8 bases unmatched. The CDR3 here is CASTTGVGHEQFF. For the CDR3, the DNA is TGTGCCAGCACAACAGGGGTCGGTCATGAGCAGTTCTTC.

The chain is built from TRBV30 and TRBJ1-3, with 9 positions matching TRBD1. The V and J ends lost 8 bases and 3 bases, in that order; junction bases with no gene match: 11. The CDR3 has 15 residues. The germline V gene has CDR1 GTSNPN and CDR2 SVGIG (reference sequence). The CDR3: CAGGQGDSGGNTIYF. The CDR3 coding sequence is TGTGCCGGGGGACAGGGTGATTCCGGTGGAAACACCATATATTTT.

V usage is TRBV3-1 (or the pseudogene TRBV3-2) and J usage is TRBJ1-1; a possible D gene is TRBD1 (6 bases). V dropped 7 bases and J dropped 1 base, with 10 bases sitting between them. Germline V gene data show CDR1 as LGHDT and CDR2 as YNNKEL (reference sequence). CDR3 length equals 13 residues. In DNA, the CDR3 is TGTGCCAGCAAACTACAGGGGAACACTGAAGCTTTCTTT. Encoded protein: CASKLQGNTEAFF.

This clone was seen ten or more times. The gene calls are TRBV9 and TRBJ2-1; TRBD2 agrees at 8 bases. The length of the CDR3 is 14 residues. J was trimmed by 7 bases and V by 0 bases; bases with no gene match: 3. CDR1 SGDLS and CDR2 YYNGEE come from the germline V gene. The CDR3 is CASSVAGGTNEQFF. CDR3 sequence (DNA): TGTGCCAGCAGCGTAGCGGGAGGGACGAATGAGCAGTTCTTC.

This clone was observed a single time. This chain uses TRBV29-1 with TRBJ2-7, with 8 bases identical to TRBD1. Germline loops: CDR1 SQVTM, CDR2 ANQGSEA. This CDR3 is 12 amino acids long. With V trimmed by 7 bases and J by 5 bases, 7 bases remained unmatched. CDR3 DNA sequence: TGCAGCGCCAGGGCGGACAGGGACGAGCAGTACTTC. It yields the protein CSARADRDEQYF.

J is TRBJ1-1 and V is TRBV9, with a possible D match to TRBD1 (6 bases). Germline-derived CDR1 and CDR2 are SGDLS and YYNGEE. The CDR3 extends over 14 amino acids. V lost 3 bases, J lost 5 bases, and 14 bases lay in between. This CDR3 is CASSATTQGTEAFF. For the CDR3, the DNA is TGTGCCAGCAGCGCAACGACACAGGGAACTGAAGCTTTCTTT. Together with reference TRBV9 and TRBJ1-1, the CDR3 gives the full variable domain: DSGVTQTPKHLITATGQRVTLRCSPRSGDLSVYWYQQSLDQGLQFLIQYYNGEERAKGNILERFSAQQFPDLHSELNLSSLELGDSALYFCASSATTQGTEAFFGQGTRLTVV.

The gene calls are TRBV19 and TRBJ1-5, with D perhaps matching TRBD1 (6 bases). V lost 5 bases, J lost 6 bases, and 20 bases lay in between. Per the germline V gene, CDR1 is LNHDA and CDR2 is SQIVND (reference sequence). This CDR3 region has 16 residues. The CDR3 sequence is CASSSPRSRGGQPQHF. In DNA form, the CDR3 reads TGTGCCAGTAGTTCCCCCCGGTCTAGGGGGGGTCAGCCCCAGCATTTT.

The chain combines TRBV19 with TRBJ2-3, with TRBD1 matching over 12 bases. With V trimmed by 2 bases and J by 1 base, 4 bases remained unmatched. The germline gives CDR1 LNHDA, CDR2 SQIVND (reference sequence). The CDR3 sequence is 17 residues long. The CDR3 reads CASSIRDRGQGTDTQYF. For the CDR3, the DNA is TGTGCCAGTAGTATAAGGGACAGGGGGCAAGGCACAGATACGCAGTATTTT.

V gene TRBV28 combines with J gene TRBJ2-7; D possibly corresponds to TRBD2 (6 bases). This CDR3 is built from 15 residues. The germline V and J ends were trimmed by 1 base and 0 bases, with 10 bases remaining between them. Germline V gene data show CDR1 as MDHEN and CDR2 as SYDVKM. This chain's CDR3 is CASSLSLADSYEQYF. The CDR3 DNA sequence: TGTGCCAGCAGTTTATCTTTAGCGGACTCCTACGAGCAGTACTTC.

The chain uses TRBV5-5 and TRBJ2-2; 9 nucleotides match TRBD2. The germline CDR1 and CDR2 sequences are SGHKS and YYEKEE (reference sequence). J gave up 1 base and V 4 bases, and 5 bases lay outside the gene matches. The CDR3 runs 16 residues. Written as DNA, the CDR3 is TGTGCCAGCAGCGACCTACTAGCGGGGAACACCGGGGAGCTGTTTTTT. Its protein is CASSDLLAGNTGELFF.

The chain uses TRBV6-5 and TRBJ1-1, with 8 bases aligning to TRBD1. V was pared by 6 bases and J by 10 bases, with 7 bases of the junction left unmatched. The CDR3 consists of 12 residues. The germline V gene has CDR1 MNHEY and CDR2 SVGAGI. Here the CDR3 DNA reads TGTGCCAGCAGCTCGGACAGGGTTGGAGCTTTCTTT. This sequence encodes CASSSDRVGAFF.

This clone was found a few times. The chain is built from TRBV18 and TRBJ1-4; 8 nucleotides align to TRBD1. V was clipped by 2 bases and J by 6 bases; unmatched bases: 5. CDR1 is KGHSH and CDR2 is LQKENI in the germline V gene. CDR3 size: 15 residues. Here the CDR3 reads CASSPEDREDEKLFF. CDR3 nucleotide sequence: TGTGCCAGCTCACCAGAGGACAGGGAGGATGAAAAACTGTTTTTT.

The chain joins TRBV5-1 to TRBJ2-2; 8 bases align to TRBD2. Germline assignment: CDR1 SGHRS and CDR2 YFSETQ. This CDR3 spans 15 amino acids. Germline trimming cut 3 bases from V and 5 bases from J; bases unmatched to any gene: 6. CDR3 amino acids: CASSSPAGETGELFF. The DNA of the CDR3 is TGCGCCAGCAGCTCCCCAGCGGGAGAAACCGGGGAGCTGTTTTTT.

The chain is built from TRBV19 and TRBJ2-1; 7 bases line up with TRBD1. Germline loops: CDR1 LNHDA, CDR2 SQIVND (reference sequence). Germline trimming cut 8 bases from V and 3 bases from J; bases unmatched to any gene: 7. The CDR3 covers 14 residues. This CDR3 reads CASCGQVGYNEQFF. The CDR3, as DNA: TGTGCCAGTTGCGGACAGGTCGGCTACAATGAGCAGTTCTTC.

The V and J genes are TRBV28 and TRBJ1-5; no firm D call. Trimming took off 1 base at V and 6 bases at J, with 10 bases between the two ends. There are 14 residues in the CDR3. The germline CDR1 and CDR2 sequences are MDHEN and SYDVKM. This CDR3 reads CASSLFGERQPQHF. DNA for the CDR3: TGTGCCAGCAGTTTATTCGGGGAACGTCAGCCCCAGCATTTT.

This rearrangement joins TRBV5-1 to TRBJ1-6, with 7 positions matching TRBD1. V lost 5 bases, J lost 0 bases, and 8 bases stayed unmatched. CDR3 length: 17 amino acids. Germline V gives CDR1 SGHRS, CDR2 YFSETQ. This chain's CDR3 is CASSTGQTSSYNSPLHF. CDR3 DNA sequence: TGCGCCAGCAGTACGGGACAGACGAGCTCCTATAATTCACCCCTCCACTTT.

In this sample, this clone turned up a few times. The chain combines TRBV30 with TRBJ2-6, with TRBD1 identical over 9 bases. V shed 2 bases and J 0 bases; nucleotides not matched to a gene: 2. This CDR3 contains 16 residues. Germline CDR1 GTSNPN, CDR2 SVGIG (reference sequence). The CDR3 here is CAWSPTGGSGANVLTF. In DNA form, the CDR3 reads TGTGCCTGGAGTCCGACAGGGGGCTCTGGGGCCAACGTCCTGACTTTC.

This chain connects TRBV12-2 to TRBJ2-3; the table's D call TRBD2 went unverified against the DNA. TRBV12-2 counts as a pseudogene. The CDR3 extends over 16 amino acids. The CDR3 here is CASRFRTSGRTDTQYF. The CDR3 DNA reads TGTGCAAGTCGCTTCAGGACTAGCGGGAGAACAGATACGCAGTATTTT.

The chain links TRBV3-1 (or the pseudogene TRBV3-2) to TRBJ2-3, with D possibly matching TRBD2 (6 bases). Looked up from germline, CDR1 is LGHDT and CDR2 is YNNKEL (reference sequence). This CDR3 is built from 14 residues. V lost 4 bases, J lost 4 bases, and 12 bases lay in between. CDR3 in amino acids: CASSPRLGPDTQYF. CDR3 nucleotide sequence: TGTGCCAGCAGCCCCCGACTAGGCCCAGATACGCAGTATTTT.

The V call is TRBV30, the J call TRBJ2-1; perhaps TRBD1 as D (5 bases). V was cut by 5 bases and J by 3 bases, with 14 bases left in between. The CDR3 extends over 14 amino acids. CDR1 is GTSNPN and CDR2 is SVGIG in the germline V gene (reference sequence). The chain's CDR3 is CAWDLDRVYNEQFF. The CDR3 DNA reads TGTGCCTGGGACCTAGACAGAGTCTACAATGAGCAGTTCTTC.

The V call is TRBV18, the J call TRBJ1-1; unclear D gene. V was pared by 3 bases and J by 11 bases, with 13 bases between. CDR1 is KGHSH, CDR2 LQKENI, per germline. The CDR3 loop spans 12 amino acids. CDR3 protein: CASSPPGGNAFF. DNA for the CDR3: TGTGCCAGCTCACCCCCGGGCGGGAATGCTTTCTTT.

This chain links TRBV6-5 with TRBJ1-4; D may be TRBD1 (6 bases). V was trimmed by 10 bases and J by 5 bases, leaving 17 bases between them. Germline V gene data show CDR1 as MNHEY and CDR2 as SVGAGI. There are 14 residues in the CDR3. This CDR3 is CATLEDRSNEKLFF. Written as DNA, the CDR3 is TGTGCCACCCTGGAGGACAGATCGAATGAAAAACTGTTTTTT.

The genes are TRBV6-5 and TRBJ2-2; possibly TRBD2 for D (5 bases). V was shortened by 7 bases and J by 0 bases, with 12 bases between the two germline ends. The CDR3 is 15 amino acids. In germline, CDR1 is MNHEY, CDR2 SVGAGI. The CDR3 nucleotides read TGTGCCAGCACCCCGAGGGCTACGAACACCGGGGAGCTGTTTTTT. Residues: CASTPRATNTGELFF.

The genes are TRBV27 and TRBJ2-3; D is perhaps TRBD2 (5 bases). CDR1 MNHEY and CDR2 SMNVEV come from the germline V gene (reference sequence). Trimming cost V 7 bases and J 1 base, with 9 bases left between them. The CDR3 loop spans 13 amino acids. CDR3 sequence: CASTPRGTDTQYF. CDR3 nucleotide sequence: TGTGCCAGCACCCCGAGGGGCACAGATACGCAGTATTTT.

J is TRBJ2-5 and V is TRBV6-5, with 8 bases lining up with TRBD1. The trim removed 7 bases at V and 5 bases at J, leaving 9 bases unmatched. The CDR3 consists of 14 residues. Germline lookup yields CDR1 MNHEY and CDR2 SVGAGI. The CDR3 sequence: CASTGTGGRETQYF. The CDR3, as DNA: TGTGCCAGCACCGGGACAGGTGGCAGGGAGACCCAGTACTTC.

The chain employs TRBV7-2 and TRBJ2-3; 9 nucleotides line up with TRBD2. J lost 1 base, V lost 5 bases, and 10 bases had no gene match. The CDR3 has 17 amino acids. Per germline, CDR1 SGHTA and CDR2 FQGNSA. The CDR3 DNA follows: TGTGCCAGCAGCGGGCTTTTGCGGGGGGGCCGCACAGATACGCAGTATTTT. Protein: CASSGLLRGGRTDTQYF. The complete variable domain, with remaining parts taken from reference TRBV7-2 and TRBJ2-3, reads GAGVSQSPSNKVTEKGKDVELRCDPISGHTALYWYRQSLGQGLEFLIYFQGNSAPDKSGLPSDRFSAERTGGSVSTLTIQRTQQEDSAVYLCASSGLLRGGRTDTQYFGPGTRLTVL.

The V and J genes are TRBV5-6 and TRBJ1-3; D possibly corresponds to TRBD1 (6 bases). Germline assignment: CDR1 SGHDT and CDR2 YYEEEE. This CDR3 contains 15 residues. The V and J ends lost 4 bases and 7 bases respectively, with 18 bases between them. CDR3 region: CASSGEGQGFNTIYF. CDR3 nucleotides: TGTGCCAGCAGCGGGGAGGGCCAGGGGTTCAACACCATATATTTT. Based on the CDR3 plus reference TRBV5-6 and TRBJ1-3, the full variable domain is DAGVTQSPTHLIKTRGQQVTLRCSPKSGHDTVSWYQQALGQGPQFIFQYYEEEERQRGNFPDRFSGHQFPNYSSELNVNALLLGDSALYLCASSGEGQGFNTIYFGEGSWLTVV.

V and J are TRBV30 and TRBJ1-2; D might be TRBD1 (5 bases). Germline-derived CDR1 and CDR2 are GTSNPN and SVGIG (reference sequence). The CDR3 covers 13 residues. V lost 5 bases and J 5 bases, leaving 15 bases between the germline ends. In nucleotides, the CDR3 is TGTGCCTGGGCCTTAGGGGCCGTTTATGGCTACACCTTC. Its protein product is CAWALGAVYGYTF. Drawing the rest from reference TRBV30 and TRBJ1-2, the complete variable domain is SQTIHQWPATLVQPVGSPLSLECTVEGTSNPNLYWYRQAAGRGLQLLFYSVGIGQISSEVPQNLSASRPQDRQFILSSKKLLLSDSGFYLCAWALGAVYGYTFGSGTRLTVV.

This clone was found a few times. The chain couples TRBV11-2 to TRBJ1-5, with 11 bases that match TRBD1. The CDR3 is 16 amino acids. V shed 2 bases and J 6 bases; nucleotides not matched to a gene: 6. Germline values: CDR1 SGHAT, CDR2 FQNNGV. CDR3 nucleotides: TGTGCCAGCAGCTTAAGGACAGGGGGCGCGGGTCAGCCCCAGCATTTT. Translating it yields CASSLRTGGAGQPQHF.